This T cell receptor (beta chain) was documented in a study of type 1 regulatory T cells. Study at large: This in vitro CD4 product, T-allo10, is enriched for Tr1 cells and alloantigen-specific.

TCRdb re-derived calls from the reads in MiXCR, one entry per CDR3 protein. The table has 75,000 to 100,000 distinct CDR3 sequences, roughly a third seen once. V was trimmed by 3 bases and J by 2 bases, leaving 6 bases between them. Germline values: CDR1 DFQATT, CDR2 SNEGSKA (reference sequence). This CDR3 spans 12 amino acids. This chain joins TRBV20-1 and TRBJ2-3; no clear D gene. The sample was CD4+ T cells, either the whole sample or a sorted fraction (not recorded which). The sequence derives from a human donor in good health. The chain's CDR3 is CSASDNTDTQYF. CDR3 coding DNA: TGCAGTGCTAGTGACAACACAGATACGCAGTATTTT.